The source of this TCR beta chain is a study of blood T cell repertoires in COVID-19. Study details: Acute-phase and convalescent COVID-19 samples originated in the United States, Italy and Spain. In each case, the material was cDNA or gDNA derived from T cells, B-cell-depleted T cells, or PBMCs.

Germline V gene sequence: CDR1 SGHRS, CDR2 YFSETQ. Trimming cost V 4 bases and J 7 bases, with 14 bases left between them. CDR3 length: 14 amino acids. Here immunoSEQ multiplex PCR was the method, and the copy in TCRdb shows in-frame clones only, minus some. The sample carries approximately 190,000 clones, 70% to 90% recorded once. This chain links TRBV5-1 with TRBJ1-4, with no clear D. The specimen sequenced was peripheral blood. This receptor was identified in a man aged 55 to 70 with active or convalescent COVID-19. CDR3 amino acids: CASSKTTGSEKLFF. The CDR3 region has the DNA TGCGCCAGCAGCAAGACAACGGGGAGTGAAAAACTGTTTTTT.